This entry lists 5 T cell receptor beta chains sequenced from one sample in a study of T cells in Graves' hyperthyroidism and ophthalmopathy. Amplified regions were TCR beta CDR3 sequences from RNA transcripts. TCR CDR3 underwent first-round RT-PCR with the HTBI primer set. TCRdb fed the multiplex PCR reads into MiXCR, producing one record per CDR3 protein. The data contain roughly 530,000 distinct CDR3 sequences, roughly 17% of them seen just once; the ten biggest clones take up under 20%. The sequencing sample was made of blood. The receptors come from a woman between 18 and 29 years old with Graves' ophthalmopathy.

In this sample, this clonotype turned up a few times. The CDR3, as DNA: TGCGCCAGCAGCTCCGGGGTGATCGGGGTCTCCTCCTACGAGCAGTACTTC. Amino acids: CASSSGVIGVSSYEQYF. The rearrangement joins TRBV5-1 to TRBJ2-7, with D possibly being TRBD2 (5 bases). The V gene's germline CDR1 is SGHRS and CDR2 YFSETQ. This CDR3 is built from 17 residues. V lost 3 bases and J 0 bases, leaving 19 bases between the germline ends.

V is TRBV20-1 and J is TRBJ1-2, with 10 bases identical to TRBD1. J gave up 8 bases and V 3 bases, and 3 bases lay outside the gene matches. Germline-derived CDR1 and CDR2 are DFQATT and SNEGSKA (reference sequence). CDR3 length: 12 amino acids. The CDR3 DNA reads as TGCAGTGCTAGGGGGACAGGGGAAGGCTACACCTTC. Amino acids: CSARGTGEGYTF.

The chain has TRBV6-2 or TRBV6-3 and TRBJ2-1; D might be TRBD2 (6 bases). This CDR3 contains 14 residues. CDR1 is MNHEY and CDR2 is SVGEGT in the germline V gene. V shed 2 bases and J shed 5 bases, with 10 bases lying between them. The CDR3 DNA is TGTGCCAGCAGTTACCGACTAGTTGACAATGAGCAGTTCTTC. This gives the protein CASSYRLVDNEQFF.

This clonotype was picked up a small number of times. V usage is TRBV27 and J usage is TRBJ1-2, with D uncertain. Germline V CDR1 and CDR2: MNHEY, SMNVEV (reference sequence). V was clipped by 2 bases and J by 0 bases, with 10 bases between them. CDR3 length: 15 amino acids. This chain's CDR3 is CASSLMGNSNYGYTF. CDR3 nucleotides: TGTGCCAGCAGTTTAATGGGTAATTCTAACTATGGCTACACCTTC.

The sample holds many counts of this clonotype. The chain links TRBV5-1 to TRBJ2-7; D unresolved. Deletions cut 4 bases from V and 2 bases from J, with 10 bases between. This CDR3 comprises 13 residues. The germline gives CDR1 SGHRS, CDR2 YFSETQ. The CDR3 coding sequence is TGCGCCAGCAGCGGGCAACCGACCTACGAGCAGTACTTC. Protein sequence: CASSGQPTYEQYF.